The rows below give T cell receptor beta chains drawn from one sample of a study of shared clonotypes between healthy human individuals. Libraries were prepared by immunoSEQ multiplex PCR; TCRdb keeps only in-frame clonotypes and omits some of them. The table shows roughly 300,000 clones, with about 70% occurring only once. The material sequenced was memory CD4+ T cells sorted from blood. The receptors here all came from a man aged 25-45 years in good health. Each CDR3 is given with its conserved first and last residue. The order of the fields is V gene, D gene, J gene, clone size, CDR3 DNA, CDR3 protein. A D gene is named only where the DNA matches it firmly. Some rows mark clone size as missing; the rest say once, few, many or name a class of expanded clone.

>TRBV28|TRBD1|TRBJ2-1|NA
TGTGCCAGCAGTGGGACAGGGTCCTACAATGAGCAGTTCTTC
CASSGTGSYNEQFF
>TRBV7-9|NA|TRBJ1-5|NA
TGTGCCAGCGGGGCAGGCGGAAGCAATCAGCCCCAGCATTTT
CASGAGGSNQPQHF
>TRBV11-2|NA|TRBJ2-3|NA
TGTGCCAGCAGCCACCCCCATGAAGCAGATACGCAGTATTTT
CASSHPHEADTQYF
>TRBV6-5|NA|TRBJ2-1|once
TGTGCCAGCAGTGTCAATGAGCAGTTCTTC
CASSVNEQFF
>TRBV5-4|TRBD2|TRBJ2-1|NA
TGTGCCAGCAGCTGGGGACTAGCTGGTGAGCAGTTCTTC
CASSWGLAGEQFF
>TRBV5-1|TRBD1|TRBJ2-7|few
TGCGCCAGCAGCTTGGTTACAGGGGGGACCTACGAGCAGTACTTC
CASSLVTGGTYEQYF
>TRBV5-1|NA|TRBJ2-5|NA
TGCGCCAGCAGCACTAGGATGGCAGAGACCCAGTACTTC
CASSTRMAETQYF
>TRBV7-3|NA|TRBJ2-2|NA
TGTGCCAGCAGCTTAAGGGCTGGGACCGGCGGCGCCGGGGAGCTGTTTTTT
CASSLRAGTGGAGELFF
>TRBV10-3|NA|TRBJ2-7|NA
TGTGCCATCAGTGAGTCGGGGGGTTCCTACGAGCAGTACTTC
CAISESGGSYEQYF
>TRBV28|TRBD1|TRBJ1-1|few
TGTGCCAGCCGGGACAGCATCACTGAAGCTTTCTTT
CASRDSITEAFF
>TRBV2|NA|TRBJ2-3|NA
TGTGCCAGCAGAGGTTTGGGGACAGATACGCAGTATTTT
CASRGLGTDTQYF
>TRBV5-3|TRBD1|TRBJ1-1|few
TGTGCCAGAAGCTTGGAGCGACAGGGGAAGACGAACACTGAAGCTTTCTTT
CARSLERQGKTNTEAFF
>TRBV2|NA|TRBJ2-7|NA
TGTGCCAGCAGCCGGAACCCCTACGAGCAGTACTTC
CASSRNPYEQYF
>TRBV9|NA|TRBJ1-5|few
TGTGCCAGCAGCGTAGGGCCCAATCAGCCCCAGCATTTT
CASSVGPNQPQHF
>TRBV6-5|NA|TRBJ1-1|NA
TGTGCCAGCAGTTGGATCAAGAACACTGAAGCTTTCTTT
CASSWIKNTEAFF
>TRBV25-1|TRBD1|TRBJ2-5|NA
TGTGCCAGCACCCCGGAGGACAGGCCGTTAGGGGAGACCCAGTACTTC
CASTPEDRPLGETQYF
>TRBV29-1|NA|TRBJ2-3|few
TGCAGGGCTGGTTCCGGGACTCCCGATGGTACGCAGTATTTT
CRAGSGTPDGTQYF
>TRBV18|NA|TRBJ2-5|NA
TGTGCCAGCTCACCACGAAGGGACACCGAGACCCAGTACTTC
CASSPRRDTETQYF
>TRBV11-2|TRBD2|TRBJ2-7|few
TGTGCCAGCAGCTTAGGCCTCGGCGGTTTAGCGGGAGGATCCTACGAGCAGTACTTC
CASSLGLGGLAGGSYEQYF
>TRBV19|NA|TRBJ2-1|NA
TGTGCCAGTAGTATCATGAGAAATGAGCAGTTCTTC
CASSIMRNEQFF
>TRBV9|TRBD1|TRBJ1-1|NA
TGTGCCAGCAGCGTAGCAGGGGGTGGTGAAGCTTTCTTT
CASSVAGGGEAFF
>TRBV28|TRBD2|TRBJ2-1|NA
TGTGCCAGCAGGACTAGCGGGGGAGGTGGTGAGCAGTTCTTC
CASRTSGGGGEQFF
>TRBV7-9|NA|TRBJ1-1|NA
TGTGCCAGCAGCTTATATGAGAACACTGAAGCTTTCTTT
CASSLYENTEAFF
>TRBV29-1|NA|TRBJ1-4|NA
TGCAGCGTTGGGGGGCAGGGCTTTAATGAAAAACTGTTTTTT
CSVGGQGFNEKLFF
>TRBV19|NA|TRBJ1-2|NA
TGTGCCAGTAGTATAGCTTGGGGAGACTATGGCTACACCTTC
CASSIAWGDYGYTF
>TRBV28|NA|TRBJ2-7|NA
TGTGCCAGCTTAGGCCTCTACAGGAGCTCCTACGAGCAGTACTTC
CASLGLYRSSYEQYF
>TRBV10-2|NA|TRBJ2-7|few
TGCGCCAGCAGTGACCCCGCAGCGGGTACTCACTACGAGCAGTACTTC
CASSDPAAGTHYEQYF
>TRBV5-6|NA|TRBJ1-1|NA
TGTGCCAGCAGCTTGGTGCTAGGGAACACTGAAGCTTTCTTT
CASSLVLGNTEAFF
>TRBV28|TRBD1|TRBJ1-5|NA
TGTGCCAGCAGTAGGGACAGGGCCTCCAATCAGCCCCAGCATTTT
CASSRDRASNQPQHF
>TRBV14|NA|TRBJ2-5|NA
TGTGCCAGCAGCCAAGATATCGGGGCAGGGCAGACCCAGTACTTC
CASSQDIGAGQTQYF
>TRBV7-9|TRBD2|TRBJ2-3|once
TGTGCCAGCAGCCCAAACCGGGGACTAGCGGGGAGCACAGATACGCAGTATTTT
CASSPNRGLAGSTDTQYF
>TRBV5-8|TRBD1|TRBJ2-7|NA
TGTGCCAGCATGGACAGGCGGTCCTTTGCCGAGCAGTACTTC
CASMDRRSFAEQYF
>TRBV5-1|NA|TRBJ1-2|NA
TGCGCCAGCAGCTTGGAGTTCCTCTATGGCTACACCTTC
CASSLEFLYGYTF
>TRBV11-2|NA|TRBJ2-4|NA
TGTGCCAGCAGCTTTCCCAAAAACATTCAGTACTTC
CASSFPKNIQYF
>TRBV27|TRBD1|TRBJ1-2|NA
TGTGCCAGCAGCCGATTACCTCGGGACAGGTCTAACTATGGCTACACCTTC
CASSRLPRDRSNYGYTF
>TRBV5-5|TRBD1|TRBJ2-5|NA
TGTGCCAGCAGCAATGGACAGGGGAGGTTCATAGAGACCCAGTACTTC
CASSNGQGRFIETQYF
>TRBV5-4|NA|TRBJ2-1|few
TGTGCCAGCTCGCGGGCCATCTACAATGAGCAGTTCTTC
CASSRAIYNEQFF
>TRBV6-6|TRBD2|TRBJ2-3|NA
TGTGCCAGCAGTCCCTGGACTAGCGGCACAGATACGCAGTATTTT
CASSPWTSGTDTQYF
>TRBV18|TRBD1|TRBJ2-6|NA
TGTGCCAGCTCACCCCAACAAGGGACAGGGACTGGGGCCAACGTCCTGACTTTC
CASSPQQGTGTGANVLTF
>TRBV7-2|NA|TRBJ2-1|NA
TGTGCCAGCAGCTTAGAGGGGACTCAGGCCTACAATGAGCAGTTCTTC
CASSLEGTQAYNEQFF
>TRBV10-3|TRBD1|TRBJ1-1|NA
TGTGCCATCAGTGAAGTCGGGGACAGGGGTGAAGCTTTCTTT
CAISEVGDRGEAFF
>TRBV29-1|NA|TRBJ2-2|few
TGCAGCGTTGTTAACACCCGGGGGACCGGGGAGCTGTTTTTT
CSVVNTRGTGELFF
>TRBV4-1|NA|TRBJ1-2|few
TGCGCCAGCAGCCAAGGGAACTGGAGGTCGAGCTACACCTTC
CASSQGNWRSSYTF
>TRBV5-5|NA|TRBJ2-1|NA
TGTGCCAGCAGCTTAAGTTTCTATGAGCAGTTCTTC
CASSLSFYEQFF
>TRBV19|TRBD1|TRBJ2-3|NA
TGTGCCAGTAGTATCAGACAGGGTGGCGCAGATACGCAGTATTTT
CASSIRQGGADTQYF
>TRBV7-9|NA|TRBJ2-5|NA
TGTGCCAGCAGCTTACAAGAGACCCAGTACTTC
CASSLQETQYF
>TRBV28|TRBD1|TRBJ1-1|few
TGTGCCAGCAGTTCACCGGGACAGGGAATGAACACTGAAGCTTTCTTT
CASSSPGQGMNTEAFF
>TRBV28|TRBD2|TRBJ2-7|NA
TGTGCCAGCAGGGTCCTAGCGGGAGTTTACGAGCAGTACTTC
CASRVLAGVYEQYF
>TRBV30|NA|TRBJ1-5|NA
TGTGCCTGGAGTCAGGACTCCCGTACGGATCAGCCCCAGCATTTT
CAWSQDSRTDQPQHF
>TRBV7-2|TRBD2|TRBJ2-5|NA
TGTGCCAGCACCACGACTAGCGGACAAGAGACCCAGTACTTC
CASTTTSGQETQYF
>TRBV7-6|NA|TRBJ2-1|NA
TGTGCCAGCAGCTTATTTAGCGGTGAGCAGTTCTTC
CASSLFSGEQFF
>TRBV28|NA|TRBJ2-7|NA
TGTGCCAGCAGCCAGCTTGTCTACGAGCAGTACTTC
CASSQLVYEQYF
>TRBV7-9|TRBD1|TRBJ1-1|NA
TGTGCCAGCAGTTACCGGGACAGGGGGCATGAGGAAGCTTTCTTT
CASSYRDRGHEEAFF
>TRBV18|NA|TRBJ2-2|NA
TGTGCCAGCGCGGGACAGCGGACCGGGGAGCTGTTTTTT
CASAGQRTGELFF
>TRBV19|TRBD2|TRBJ2-1|NA
TGTGCCAGTAGTATCCGTGGCGGGAGCTTTGCCTTCGGCAATGAGCAGTTCTTC
CASSIRGGSFAFGNEQFF
>TRBV14|TRBD2|TRBJ2-3|NA
TGTGCCAGCAGCCAAGATCGGTTAACTAGCGCCCGTCTTTTAGTGGCACCAGATACGCAGTATTTT
CASSQDRLTSARLLVAPDTQYF
>TRBV7-9|NA|TRBJ1-2|NA
TGTGCCAGCAGCTTACGTGTAGGACCGTGGGGCTACACCTTC
CASSLRVGPWGYTF